These 23 T cell receptor beta chains were sequenced from one sample in a study of post-analysis software for immune sequencing data. Overall study findings and caveats: Roughly 5 TRBV segments occurring more often in patients than controls included TRBV5-6, TRBV5-1 and TRBV20-1.

Unique-molecular-identifier-tagged TCR beta cDNA libraries were used. TCRdb recomputed calls from the PCR reads with MiXCR, one row per CDR3 protein. The sample records 750,000 to 950,000 distinct CDR3 sequences, approximately 53% being singletons. These receptors are not linked to any known antigen. The sequenced sample was blood. The receptors were sampled from a girl aged 5-17 years with multiple sclerosis.

This clonotype was counted between two and nine times. The chain combines TRBV30 with TRBJ1-5; 8 bases are a match to TRBD1. Germline CDR1 reads GTSNPN; CDR2 reads SVGIG (reference sequence). This CDR3 has 16 amino acids. V was clipped by 5 bases and J by 5 bases; unmatched bases: 14. The CDR3 spells CAWQPTPAGGHQPQHF. In DNA, the CDR3 is TGTGCCTGGCAGCCAACCCCGGCAGGGGGCCATCAGCCCCAGCATTTT. The full variable domain, in which reference TRBV30 and TRBJ1-5 provide the parts outside the CDR3, is SQTIHQWPATLVQPVGSPLSLECTVEGTSNPNLYWYRQAAGRGLQLLFYSVGIGQISSEVPQNLSASRPQDRQFILSSKKLLLSDSGFYLCAWQPTPAGGHQPQHFGDGTRLSIL.

The gene calls are TRBV12-3 or TRBV12-4 and TRBJ1-1, with 11 bases lining up with TRBD1. Germline trimming cut 5 bases from V and 0 bases from J; bases unmatched to any gene: 5. CDR3 length: 16 amino acids. The CDR3 reads CASSVGQGGMNTEAFF. Here the CDR3 DNA reads TGTGCCAGCAGTGTGGGACAGGGGGGAATGAACACTGAAGCTTTCTTT.

The genes are TRBV20-1 and TRBJ2-7; the D gene could be TRBD1 or TRBD2 (6 bases each). V lost 0 bases to trimming and J lost 3 bases, with 15 bases between them. This CDR3 contains 15 residues. In germline, CDR1 is DFQATT, CDR2 SNEGSKA (reference sequence). The CDR3 region has the DNA TGCAGTGCTAGAGATAACAGAAGGGGGGACTACGAGCAGTACTTC. Translated, it gives CSARDNRRGDYEQYF.

The table lists this clonotype with a few counts. The chain employs TRBV5-1 and TRBJ2-6; D remains unclear. Trimming left V 2 bases short and J 0 bases short, with 6 bases between. From germline, CDR1 is SGHRS and CDR2 YFSETQ. This CDR3 is 15 amino acids long. DNA of the CDR3: TGCGCCAGCAGCTTCGTGGACTCTGGGGCCAACGTCCTGACTTTC. Its translation is CASSFVDSGANVLTF.

This chain links TRBV15 with TRBJ2-1, with D maybe TRBD1 (6 bases). CDR1 and CDR2 from the germline V gene are LNHNV and YYDKDF (reference sequence). The CDR3 has 17 residues. Trimming pared 3 bases from V and 0 bases from J, leaving 15 bases between. CDR3: CATSSSADSGSYNEQFF. CDR3 bases: TGTGCCACCAGCAGTTCCGCGGACAGCGGCTCCTACAATGAGCAGTTCTTC.

The table lists this clonotype with a few counts. The chain has TRBV11-2 and TRBJ2-5, with D tentatively TRBD2 (6 bases). Germline CDR1 is SGHAT and CDR2 is FQNNGV. V was pared by 6 bases and J by 2 bases, with 13 bases between. This CDR3 spans 14 amino acids. The DNA for the CDR3 is TGTGCCAGCAGGCCCGGGCTAGCGCAAGAGACCCAGTACTTC. Amino acid sequence: CASRPGLAQETQYF.

V gene TRBV6-2 or TRBV6-3 combines with J gene TRBJ2-1; TRBD2 matches at 9 bases. The junction had 12 bases not matched to a gene; V was cut back by 4 bases and J by 8 bases. CDR1 is MNHEY, CDR2 SVGEGT, per germline. The CDR3 has 16 residues. CDR3 bases: TGTGCCAGCAGTTTACTTTCGGGACTAGCTAGCCATGAGCAGTTCTTC. Translating it yields CASSLLSGLASHEQFF.

As concerns this clonotype: The junction shows a germline mismatch at one end, possibly a read error. The chain is built from TRBV6-6 and TRBJ2-6, with D maybe TRBD1 (6 bases). This CDR3 is built from 17 residues. Germline V lookup: CDR1 MNHNY, CDR2 SVGAGI (reference sequence). The DNA for the CDR3 is TGTGCTAGCAGGGGAATACAGGGCCTCTCTGGGGCCAACGTCCTGACTTTC. Translated, it gives CASRGIQGLSGANVLTF.

V and J are TRBV29-1 and TRBJ2-5; 7 nucleotides match TRBD1. The length of the CDR3 is 12 residues. Germline CDR1 reads SQVTM; CDR2 reads ANQGSEA. Trimming removed 4 bases from V and 5 bases from J; junction bases left unmatched: 4. DNA for the CDR3: TGCAGCGTTGGTTTACAGGGGGAGACCCAGTACTTC. This gives the protein CSVGLQGETQYF.

V is TRBV5-1 and J is TRBJ2-7; TRBD1 is a possible D gene (5 bases). Germline V lookup: CDR1 SGHRS, CDR2 YFSETQ. Trimming took 0 bases from V and 4 from J, leaving 11 bases between them. The CDR3 runs to 14 residues. This CDR3 reads CASSLGRGEYEQYF. The DNA of the CDR3 is TGCGCCAGCAGCTTGGGTAGGGGCGAATACGAGCAGTACTTC.

This chain links TRBV7-3 with TRBJ2-1; no clear D. Trimming cost V 5 bases and J 7 bases, with 9 bases left between them. The CDR3 extends over 12 amino acids. Germline V gene sequence: CDR1 SGHTA, CDR2 FQGTGA. The CDR3 is CASSNDRNEQFF. For the CDR3, the DNA is TGTGCCAGCAGCAACGATCGTAATGAGCAGTTCTTC.

The chain combines TRBV5-1 with TRBJ2-1; TRBD2 aligns across 11 bases. The V gene end was trimmed by 7 bases and the J gene end by 6 bases; junction bases not matched to a gene: 9. The CDR3 is 15 amino acids. Germline V gives CDR1 SGHRS, CDR2 YFSETQ. This CDR3 is CASHVLAGGTNEQFF. DNA of the CDR3: TGCGCCAGCCACGTTCTAGCGGGAGGAACCAATGAGCAGTTCTTC.

CDR3 bases: TGTGCCAGCACCGGCCCGAGACCATACAATGAGCAGTTCTTC. It translates to CASTGPRPYNEQFF. This rearrangement joins TRBV6-2 or TRBV6-3 to TRBJ2-1; unclear D gene. The CDR3 spans 14 residues. CDR1 is MNHEY, CDR2 SVGEGT, per germline. V lost 7 bases, J lost 4 bases, and 14 bases lay in between.

This clonotype was observed a handful of times. The rearrangement uses TRBV5-8 and TRBJ2-1; 10 bases match TRBD2. In germline, CDR1 is SGHTS, CDR2 YDEGEE. The CDR3 spans 14 residues. Losses at the gene ends were 4 bases for V and 4 bases for J; bases not matched to a gene: 2. The CDR3 nucleotides are TGTGCCAGCAGCCAGGGACTAGCGTACAATGAGCAGTTCTTC. It codes for CASSQGLAYNEQFF.

The CDR3 DNA is TGCAGTGCTATACGGGCACTAGCGGGGGGGCAGGATACGCAGTATTTT. Its protein product is CSAIRALAGGQDTQYF. The rearrangement uses TRBV20-1 and TRBJ2-3, with 13 nucleotides matching TRBD2. V shed 4 bases, J shed 6 bases, and the junction held 10 bases outside the gene matches. The CDR3 has 16 residues. CDR1 is DFQATT and CDR2 is SNEGSKA in the germline V gene (reference sequence).

As to this clonotype: Compared with germline, one end of the junction differs, possibly owing to a read error. The chain joins TRBV4-1 to TRBJ1-2; the D is unclear. Germline V lookup: CDR1 MGHRA, CDR2 YSYEKL. This CDR3 has 17 amino acids. CDR3 region: CASSQERQAGKNCGYTF. Written as DNA, the CDR3 is TGCGCCAGCAGCCAAGAGAGGCAGGCGGGAAAGAACTGTGGCTACACCTTC.

This chain connects TRBV5-1 to TRBJ2-1; D is uncertain. This CDR3 is 9 amino acids long. Germline values: CDR1 SGHRS, CDR2 YFSETQ. Trimming shortened V by 3 bases and J by 15 bases, and 7 bases separated the two germline ends. CDR3 region: CASSSPGFF. In DNA, the CDR3 is TGCGCCAGCAGCTCCCCGGGGTTCTTC.

In its sample, this clonotype was seen a few times. V gene TRBV7-9 combines with J gene TRBJ2-1, with 7 bases matching TRBD2. Per germline, CDR1 SEHNR and CDR2 FQNEAQ (reference sequence). The V gene end was trimmed by 5 bases and the J gene end by 0 bases; junction bases not matched to a gene: 7. This CDR3 region has 16 residues. DNA for the CDR3: TGTGCCAGCAGCCCCCCAGCGGGGCGCTCCTACAATGAGCAGTTCTTC. Residues: CASSPPAGRSYNEQFF. The whole variable domain, remainder taken from reference TRBV7-9 and TRBJ2-1, is DTGVSQNPRHKITKRGQNVTFRCDPISEHNRLYWYRQTLGQGPEFLTYFQNEAQLEKSRLLSDRFSAERPKGSFSTLEIQRTEQGDSAMYLCASSPPAGRSYNEQFFGPGTRLTVL.

Details on this clonotype: At one end the junction does not follow the germline gene, possibly because of a read error. This rearrangement joins TRBV4-1 to TRBJ2-2; the D is unclear. Germline CDR1 reads MGHRA; CDR2 reads YSYEKL. The CDR3 has 15 residues. CDR3 loop: CASSLSTPNTGELFF. CDR3 nucleotide sequence: TGCGCTAGCAGCCTGTCGACACCGAACACCGGGGAGCTGTTTTTT.

The chain is built from TRBV7-3 and TRBJ2-5; 8 nucleotides align to TRBD2. V was pared by 5 bases and J by 11 bases, with 16 bases of the junction left unmatched. The germline V gene has CDR1 SGHTA and CDR2 FQGTGA. The CDR3 runs to 15 residues. The CDR3 coding sequence is TGTGCCAGCAGCCTCGGGGCGGGAGGTACGAGGGAGCAGTACTTC. Residues: CASSLGAGGTREQYF.

V usage is TRBV6-5 and J usage is TRBJ2-3; D is perhaps TRBD2 (6 bases). In germline, CDR1 is MNHEY, CDR2 SVGAGI. Trimming left V 4 bases short and J 1 base short, with 9 bases between. The CDR3 runs 14 residues. DNA of the CDR3: TGTGCCAGCAGTTGGGACTCCGGCACAGATACGCAGTATTTT. It yields the protein CASSWDSGTDTQYF.

The table lists this clonotype with a few counts. The chain employs TRBV7-3 and TRBJ2-7; TRBD2 matches 7 bases. This CDR3 spans 16 amino acids. Losses at the gene ends were 5 bases for V and 6 bases for J; bases not matched to a gene: 16. Germline CDR1 reads SGHTA; CDR2 reads FQGTGA. CDR3 in DNA: TGTGCCAGCAGCCGCACGGGGGGAGGAGGTTATACCGAGCAGTACTTC. Translation: CASSRTGGGGYTEQYF.

This clonotype has just one count. The chain employs TRBV14 and TRBJ2-5; TRBD2 matches 11 bases. The junction had 5 bases not matched to a gene; V was cut back by 0 bases and J by 2 bases. The CDR3 consists of 17 residues. The germline V gene has CDR1 SGHDN and CDR2 FVKESK. CDR3 sequence reads: CASSQDFRLAGQETQYF. CDR3 sequence (DNA): TGTGCCAGCAGCCAAGATTTCCGACTAGCGGGACAAGAGACCCAGTACTTC.